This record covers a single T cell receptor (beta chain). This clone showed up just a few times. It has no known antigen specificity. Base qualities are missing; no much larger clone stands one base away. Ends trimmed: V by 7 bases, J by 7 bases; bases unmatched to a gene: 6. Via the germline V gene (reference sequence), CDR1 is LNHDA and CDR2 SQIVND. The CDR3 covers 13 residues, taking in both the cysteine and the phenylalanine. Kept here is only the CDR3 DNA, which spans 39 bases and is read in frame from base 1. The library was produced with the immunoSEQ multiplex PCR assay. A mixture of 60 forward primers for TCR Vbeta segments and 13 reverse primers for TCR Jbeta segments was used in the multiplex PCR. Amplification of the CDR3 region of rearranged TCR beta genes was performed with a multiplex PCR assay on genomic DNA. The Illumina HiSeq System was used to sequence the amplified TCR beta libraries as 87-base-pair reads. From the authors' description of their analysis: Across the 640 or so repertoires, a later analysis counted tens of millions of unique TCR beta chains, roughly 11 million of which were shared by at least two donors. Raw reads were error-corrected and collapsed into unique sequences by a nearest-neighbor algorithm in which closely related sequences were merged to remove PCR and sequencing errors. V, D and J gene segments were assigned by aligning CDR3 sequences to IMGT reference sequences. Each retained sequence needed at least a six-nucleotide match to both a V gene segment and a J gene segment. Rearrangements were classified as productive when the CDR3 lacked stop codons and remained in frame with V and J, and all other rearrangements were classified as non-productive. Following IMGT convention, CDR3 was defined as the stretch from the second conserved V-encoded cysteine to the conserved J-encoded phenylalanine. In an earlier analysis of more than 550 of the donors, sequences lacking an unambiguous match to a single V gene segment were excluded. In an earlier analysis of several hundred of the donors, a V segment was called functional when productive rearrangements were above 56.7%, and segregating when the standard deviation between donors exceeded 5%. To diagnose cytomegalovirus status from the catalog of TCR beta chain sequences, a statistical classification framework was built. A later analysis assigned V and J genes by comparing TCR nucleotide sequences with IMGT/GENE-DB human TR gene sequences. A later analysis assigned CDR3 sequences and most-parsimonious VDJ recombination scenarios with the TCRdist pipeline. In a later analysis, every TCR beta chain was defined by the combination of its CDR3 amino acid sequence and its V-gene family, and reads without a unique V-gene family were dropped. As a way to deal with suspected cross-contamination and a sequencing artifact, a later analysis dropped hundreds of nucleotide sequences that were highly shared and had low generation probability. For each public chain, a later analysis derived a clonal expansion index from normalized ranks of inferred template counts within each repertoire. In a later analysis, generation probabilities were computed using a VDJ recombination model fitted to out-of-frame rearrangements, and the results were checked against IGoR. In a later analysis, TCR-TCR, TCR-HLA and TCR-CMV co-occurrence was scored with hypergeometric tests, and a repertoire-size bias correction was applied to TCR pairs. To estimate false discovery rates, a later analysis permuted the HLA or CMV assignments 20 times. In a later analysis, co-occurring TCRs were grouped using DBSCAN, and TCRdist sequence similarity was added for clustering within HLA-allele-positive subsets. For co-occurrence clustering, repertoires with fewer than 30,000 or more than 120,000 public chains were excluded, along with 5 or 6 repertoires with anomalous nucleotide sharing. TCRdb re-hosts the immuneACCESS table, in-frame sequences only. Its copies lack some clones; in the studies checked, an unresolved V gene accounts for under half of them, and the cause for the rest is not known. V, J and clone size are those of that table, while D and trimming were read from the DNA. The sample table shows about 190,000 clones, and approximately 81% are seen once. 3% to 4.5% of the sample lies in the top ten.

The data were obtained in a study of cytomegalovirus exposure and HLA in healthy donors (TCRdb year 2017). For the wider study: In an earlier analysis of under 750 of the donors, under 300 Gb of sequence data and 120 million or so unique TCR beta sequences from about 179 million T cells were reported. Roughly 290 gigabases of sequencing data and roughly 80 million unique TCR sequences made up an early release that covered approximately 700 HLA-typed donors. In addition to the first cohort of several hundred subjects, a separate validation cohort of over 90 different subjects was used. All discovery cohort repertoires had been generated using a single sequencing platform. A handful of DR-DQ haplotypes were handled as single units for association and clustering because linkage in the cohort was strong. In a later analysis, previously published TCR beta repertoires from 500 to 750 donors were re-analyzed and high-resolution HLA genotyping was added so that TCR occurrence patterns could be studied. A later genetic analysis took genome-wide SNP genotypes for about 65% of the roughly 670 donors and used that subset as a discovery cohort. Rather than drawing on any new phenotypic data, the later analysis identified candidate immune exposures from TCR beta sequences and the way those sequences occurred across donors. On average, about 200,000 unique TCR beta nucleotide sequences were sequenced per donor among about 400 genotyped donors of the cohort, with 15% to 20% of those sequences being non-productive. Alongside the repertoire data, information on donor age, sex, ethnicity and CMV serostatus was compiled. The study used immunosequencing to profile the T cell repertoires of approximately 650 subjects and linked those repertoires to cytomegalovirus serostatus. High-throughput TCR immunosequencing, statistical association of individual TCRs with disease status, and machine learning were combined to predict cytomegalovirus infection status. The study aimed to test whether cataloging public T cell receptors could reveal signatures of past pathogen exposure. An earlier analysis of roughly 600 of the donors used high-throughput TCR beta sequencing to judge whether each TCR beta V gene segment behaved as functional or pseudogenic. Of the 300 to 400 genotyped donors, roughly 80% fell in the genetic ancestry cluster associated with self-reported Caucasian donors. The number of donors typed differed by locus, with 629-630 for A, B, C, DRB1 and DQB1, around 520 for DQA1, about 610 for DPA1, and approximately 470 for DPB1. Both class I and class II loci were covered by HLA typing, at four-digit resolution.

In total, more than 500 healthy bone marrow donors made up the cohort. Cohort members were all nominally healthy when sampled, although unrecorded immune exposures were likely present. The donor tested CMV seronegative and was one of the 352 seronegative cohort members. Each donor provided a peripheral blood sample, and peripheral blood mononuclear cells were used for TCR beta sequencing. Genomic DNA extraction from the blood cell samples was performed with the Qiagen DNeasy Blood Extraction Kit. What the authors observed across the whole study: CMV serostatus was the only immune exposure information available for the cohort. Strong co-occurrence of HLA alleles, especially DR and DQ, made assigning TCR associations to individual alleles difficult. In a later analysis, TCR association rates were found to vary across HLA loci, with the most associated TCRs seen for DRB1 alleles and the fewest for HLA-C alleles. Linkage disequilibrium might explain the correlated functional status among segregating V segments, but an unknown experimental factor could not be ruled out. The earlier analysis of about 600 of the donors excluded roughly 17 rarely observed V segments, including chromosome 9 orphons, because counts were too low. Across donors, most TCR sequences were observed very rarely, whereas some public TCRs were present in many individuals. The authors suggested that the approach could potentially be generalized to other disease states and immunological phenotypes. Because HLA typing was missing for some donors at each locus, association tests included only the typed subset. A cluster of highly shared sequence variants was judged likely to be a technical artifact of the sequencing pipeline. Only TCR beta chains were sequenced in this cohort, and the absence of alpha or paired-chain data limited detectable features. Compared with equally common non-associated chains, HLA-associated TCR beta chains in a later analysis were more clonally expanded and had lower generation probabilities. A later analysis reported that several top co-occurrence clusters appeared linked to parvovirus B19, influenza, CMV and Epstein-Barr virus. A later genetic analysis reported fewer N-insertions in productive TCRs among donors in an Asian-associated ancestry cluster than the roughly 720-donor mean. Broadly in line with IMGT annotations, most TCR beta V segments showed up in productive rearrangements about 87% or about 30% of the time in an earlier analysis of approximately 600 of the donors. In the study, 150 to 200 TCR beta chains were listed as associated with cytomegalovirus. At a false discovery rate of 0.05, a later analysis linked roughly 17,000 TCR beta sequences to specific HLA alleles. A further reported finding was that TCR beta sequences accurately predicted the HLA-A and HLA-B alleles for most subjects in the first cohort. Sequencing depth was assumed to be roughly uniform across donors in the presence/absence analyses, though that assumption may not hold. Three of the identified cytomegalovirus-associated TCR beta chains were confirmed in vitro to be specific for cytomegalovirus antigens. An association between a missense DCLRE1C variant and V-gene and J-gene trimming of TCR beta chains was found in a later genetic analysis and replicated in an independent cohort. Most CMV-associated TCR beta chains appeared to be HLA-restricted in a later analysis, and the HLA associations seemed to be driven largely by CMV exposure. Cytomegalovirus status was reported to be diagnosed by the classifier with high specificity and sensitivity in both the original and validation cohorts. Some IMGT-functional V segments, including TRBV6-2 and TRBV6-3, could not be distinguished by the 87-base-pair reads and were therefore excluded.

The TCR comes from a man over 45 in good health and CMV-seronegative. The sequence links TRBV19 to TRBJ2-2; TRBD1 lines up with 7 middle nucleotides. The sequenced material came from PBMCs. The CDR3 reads CASNPGGIGELFF. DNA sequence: TGTGCCAGTAACCCAGGGGGTATCGGGGAGCTGTTTTTT.